What follows is one TCR beta chain and its context. The target antigen is unknown. Germline values: CDR1 SQVTM, CDR2 ANQGSEA. The V end was cut by 0 bases, the J end by 6 bases, with 12 bases between. The CDR3 has 14 residues. Data came from immunoSEQ multiplex PCR; TCRdb stores just in-frame clones and leaves some out. The profile shows roughly 220,000 clones, approximately 83% of them singletons. The data derive from a study of cytomegalovirus exposure and HLA in healthy donors. Whole-study context: Both the 120 validation repertoires and the 550 to 750 first-cohort repertoires used the same platform, as reported by a later analysis. Overall study results and limits: The TCR clusters that emerged in the first cohort tended, a later analysis found, to co-occur in the 120 validation repertoires.

The TCR sequence derives from a woman aged 25 to 39 in good health and CMV-seropositive. Sequenced input: PBMCs. The genes are TRBV29-1 and TRBJ2-1, with D hard to call. As DNA, the CDR3 is TGCAGCGTTGAAGATCGCGGCGAGAGCAATGAGCAGTTCTTC. This codes for CSVEDRGESNEQFF.